Here is one T cell receptor (beta chain) with its context. Its antigen is currently unknown. The data were obtained in a study of CXCR3-negative and CXCR3-positive naive CD8 T cells. Study-wide results and caveats: Naive cells that were CXCR3-positive had more hydrophobic TRB CDR3s (compared with CXCR3-negative naive cells).

UMI labels and 5' RACE were used to prepare the TRB cDNA libraries. TCRdb re-called the 5' RACE reads and catalogs CDR3 proteins one per entry, DNA excluded. The sample yields around 160,000 distinct CDR3 sequences, of which the top ten take up approximately 0.28%. CDR1 is SQVTM and CDR2 is ANQGSEA in the germline V gene. This CDR3 spans 15 amino acids. The rearrangement joins TRBV29-1 to TRBJ1-2; the TRBD1 assignment by TCRdb is unverifiable without DNA. Sample: naive CXCR3+ CD8+ T cells from blood. The subset denotes: CD45RO-CCR7+CD27+CD95- naive CD8+ T cells expressing CXCR3 (TNR3+). The TCR originated in a human donor in good health. Some clones in this sample may be carry-over from other donors' samples. The CDR3 loop reads CSVEPRARSNYGYTF. The full variable domain, completed using reference TRBV29-1 and TRBJ1-2, is SAVISQKPSRDICQRGTSLTIQCQVDSQVTMMFWYRQQPGQSLTLIATANQGSEATYESGFVIDKFPISRPNLTFSTLTVSNMSPEDSSIYLCSVEPRARSNYGYTFGSGTRLTVV.